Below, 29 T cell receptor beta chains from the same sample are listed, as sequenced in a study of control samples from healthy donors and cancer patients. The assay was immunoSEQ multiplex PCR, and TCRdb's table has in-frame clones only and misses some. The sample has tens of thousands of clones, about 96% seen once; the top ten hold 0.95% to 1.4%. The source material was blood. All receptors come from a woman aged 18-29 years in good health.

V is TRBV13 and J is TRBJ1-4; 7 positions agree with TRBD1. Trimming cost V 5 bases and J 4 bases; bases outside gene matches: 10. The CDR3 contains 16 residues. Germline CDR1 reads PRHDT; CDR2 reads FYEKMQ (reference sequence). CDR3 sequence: CASSPARGTVNEKLFF. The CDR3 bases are TGTGCCAGCAGCCCGGCCCGGGGGACAGTTAATGAAAAACTGTTTTTT.

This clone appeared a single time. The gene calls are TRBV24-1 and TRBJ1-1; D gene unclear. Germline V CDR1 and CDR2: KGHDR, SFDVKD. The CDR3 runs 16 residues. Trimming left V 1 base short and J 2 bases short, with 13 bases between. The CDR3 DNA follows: TGTGCCACCAGTGATTTACGCCCCGACGGAAACACTGAAGCTTTCTTT. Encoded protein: CATSDLRPDGNTEAFF.

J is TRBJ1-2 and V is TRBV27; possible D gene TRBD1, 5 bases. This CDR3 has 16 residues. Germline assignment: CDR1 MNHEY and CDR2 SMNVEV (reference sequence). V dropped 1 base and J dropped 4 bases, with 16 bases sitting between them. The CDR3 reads CASSLYGPQEGYGYTF. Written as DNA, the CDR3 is TGTGCCAGCAGTTTATATGGGCCACAGGAAGGCTATGGCTACACCTTC.

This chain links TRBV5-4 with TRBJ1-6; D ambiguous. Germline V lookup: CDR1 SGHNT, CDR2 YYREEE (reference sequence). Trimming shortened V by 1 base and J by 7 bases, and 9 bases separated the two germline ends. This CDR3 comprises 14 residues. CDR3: CASSLYGSNSPLHF. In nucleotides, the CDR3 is TGTGCCAGCAGCTTGTATGGCAGCAATTCACCCCTCCACTTT. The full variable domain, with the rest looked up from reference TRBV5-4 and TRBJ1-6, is ETGVTQSPTHLIKTRGQQVTLRCSSQSGHNTVSWYQQALGQGPQFIFQYYREEENGRGNFPPRFSGLQFPNYSSELNVNALELDDSALYLCASSLYGSNSPLHFGNGTRLTVT.

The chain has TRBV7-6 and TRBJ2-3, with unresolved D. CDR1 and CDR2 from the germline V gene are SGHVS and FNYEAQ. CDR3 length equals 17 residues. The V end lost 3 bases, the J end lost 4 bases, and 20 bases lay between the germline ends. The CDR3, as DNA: TGTGCCAGCAGCTTGGCCCCTTCGCCAGGCGGAGCAGATACGCAGTATTTT. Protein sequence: CASSLAPSPGGADTQYF.

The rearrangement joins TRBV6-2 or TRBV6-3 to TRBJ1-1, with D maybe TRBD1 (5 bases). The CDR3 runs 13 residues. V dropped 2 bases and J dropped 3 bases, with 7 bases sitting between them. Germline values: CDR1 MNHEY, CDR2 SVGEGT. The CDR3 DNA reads TGTGCCAGCAGTTACCTACAGGACACTGAAGCTTTCTTT. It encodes CASSYLQDTEAFF.

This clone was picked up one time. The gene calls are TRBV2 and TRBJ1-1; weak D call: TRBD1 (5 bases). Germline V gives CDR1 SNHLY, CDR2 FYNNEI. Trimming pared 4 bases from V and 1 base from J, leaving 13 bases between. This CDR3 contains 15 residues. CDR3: CASSVDSGPNTEAFF. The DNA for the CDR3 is TGTGCCAGCAGTGTAGACAGCGGACCGAACACTGAAGCTTTCTTT.

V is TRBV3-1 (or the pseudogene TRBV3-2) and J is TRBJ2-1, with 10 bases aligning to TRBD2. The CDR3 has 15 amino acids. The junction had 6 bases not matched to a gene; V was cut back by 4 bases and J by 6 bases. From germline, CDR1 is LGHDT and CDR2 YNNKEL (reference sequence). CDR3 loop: CASSRPGLAANEQFF. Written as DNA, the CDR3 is TGTGCCAGCAGCCGCCCCGGACTAGCGGCCAATGAGCAGTTCTTC.

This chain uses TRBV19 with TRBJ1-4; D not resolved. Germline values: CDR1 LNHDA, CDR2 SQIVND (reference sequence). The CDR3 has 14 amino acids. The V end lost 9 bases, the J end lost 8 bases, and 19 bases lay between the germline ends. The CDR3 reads CASRIGVSGEKLFF. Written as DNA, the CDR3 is TGTGCCAGCAGGATCGGTGTCAGCGGAGAAAAACTGTTTTTT.

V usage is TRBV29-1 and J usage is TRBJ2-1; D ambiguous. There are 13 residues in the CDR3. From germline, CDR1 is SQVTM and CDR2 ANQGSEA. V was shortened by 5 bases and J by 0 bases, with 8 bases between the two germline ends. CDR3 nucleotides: TGCAGCGTTCTTGACGGCTCCTACAATGAGCAGTTCTTC. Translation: CSVLDGSYNEQFF.

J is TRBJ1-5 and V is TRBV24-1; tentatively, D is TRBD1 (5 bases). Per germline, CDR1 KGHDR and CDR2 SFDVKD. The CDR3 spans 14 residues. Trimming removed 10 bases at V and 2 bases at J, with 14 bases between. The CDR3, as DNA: TGTGCCACGGCGCTCGGGGGTGGCAATCAGCCCCAGCATTTT. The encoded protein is CATALGGGNQPQHF.

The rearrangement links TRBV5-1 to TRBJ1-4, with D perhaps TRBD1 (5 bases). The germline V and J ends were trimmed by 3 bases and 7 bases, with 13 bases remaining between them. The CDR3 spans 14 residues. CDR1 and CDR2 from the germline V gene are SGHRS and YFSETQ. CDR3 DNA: TGCGCCAGCAGCTCAGGCAGGGTTGGTGAAAAACTGTTTTTT. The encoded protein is CASSSGRVGEKLFF. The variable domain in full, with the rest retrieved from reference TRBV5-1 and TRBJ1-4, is KAGVTQTPRYLIKTRGQQVTLSCSPISGHRSVSWYQQTPGQGLQFLFEYFSETQRNKGNFPGRFSGRQFSNSRSEMNVSTLELGDSALYLCASSSGRVGEKLFFGSGTQLSVL.

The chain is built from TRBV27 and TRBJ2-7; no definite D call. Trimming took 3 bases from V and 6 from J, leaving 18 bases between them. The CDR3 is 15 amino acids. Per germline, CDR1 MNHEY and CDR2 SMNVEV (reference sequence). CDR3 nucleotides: TGTGCCAGCAGTTTGACAACGGCCCTAATGGGCGAGCAGTACTTC. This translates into CASSLTTALMGEQYF.

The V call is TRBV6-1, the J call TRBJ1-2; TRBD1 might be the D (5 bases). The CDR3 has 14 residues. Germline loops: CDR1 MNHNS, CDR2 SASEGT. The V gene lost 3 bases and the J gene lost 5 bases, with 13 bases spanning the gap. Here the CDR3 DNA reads TGTGCCAGCAGTGACGGGGCAGCGACGTATGGCTACACCTTC. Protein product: CASSDGAATYGYTF.

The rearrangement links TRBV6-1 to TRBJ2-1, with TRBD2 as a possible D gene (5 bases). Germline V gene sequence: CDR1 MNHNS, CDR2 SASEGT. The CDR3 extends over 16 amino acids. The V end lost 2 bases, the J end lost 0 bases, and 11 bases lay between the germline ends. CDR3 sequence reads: CASSEYLASSYNEQFF. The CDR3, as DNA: TGTGCCAGCAGTGAATATCTAGCCTCCTCCTACAATGAGCAGTTCTTC.

CDR3 in amino acids: CASSSPLQGKAKNIQYF. In nucleotides, the CDR3 is TGTGCCAGCAGCTCGCCACTACAGGGGAAAGCCAAAAACATTCAGTACTTC. The J gene is TRBJ2-4, the V gene TRBV11-2, with 7 bases aligning to TRBD1. Germline CDR1 and CDR2: SGHAT and FQNNGV. This CDR3 region has 17 residues. J was trimmed by 0 bases and V by 4 bases; bases with no gene match: 9. The full variable domain, rest sourced from reference TRBV11-2 and TRBJ2-4, is EAGVAQSPRYKIIEKRQSVAFWCNPISGHATLYWYQQILGQGPKLLIQFQNNGVVDDSQLPKDRFSAERLKGVDSTLKIQPAKLEDSAVYLCASSSPLQGKAKNIQYFGAGTRLSVL.

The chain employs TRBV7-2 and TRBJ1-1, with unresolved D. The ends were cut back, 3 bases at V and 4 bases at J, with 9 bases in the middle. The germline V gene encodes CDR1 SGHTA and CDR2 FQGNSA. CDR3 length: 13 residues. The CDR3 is CASSFGLATEAFF. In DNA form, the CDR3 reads TGTGCCAGCAGCTTCGGCCTCGCCACTGAAGCTTTCTTT.

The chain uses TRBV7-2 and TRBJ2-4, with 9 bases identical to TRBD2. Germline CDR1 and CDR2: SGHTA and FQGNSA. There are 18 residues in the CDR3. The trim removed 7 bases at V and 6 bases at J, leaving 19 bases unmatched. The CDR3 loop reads CASTLLAGGTGRGNIQYF. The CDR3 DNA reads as TGTGCCAGCACCCTACTAGCGGGTGGGACTGGTCGTGGAAACATTCAGTACTTC.

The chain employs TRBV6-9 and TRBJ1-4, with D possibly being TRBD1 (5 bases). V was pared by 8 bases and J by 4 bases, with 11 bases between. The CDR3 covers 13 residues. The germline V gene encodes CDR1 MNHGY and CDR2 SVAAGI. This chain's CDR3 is CASSGTDNEKLFF. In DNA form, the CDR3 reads TGTGCCAGCTCGGGGACGGATAATGAAAAACTGTTTTTT.

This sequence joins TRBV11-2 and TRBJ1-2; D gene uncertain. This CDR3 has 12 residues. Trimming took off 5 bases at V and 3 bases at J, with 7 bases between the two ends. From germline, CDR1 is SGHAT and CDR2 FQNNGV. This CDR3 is CASSPRDYGYTF. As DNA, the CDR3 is TGTGCCAGCAGCCCTCGTGACTATGGCTACACCTTC.

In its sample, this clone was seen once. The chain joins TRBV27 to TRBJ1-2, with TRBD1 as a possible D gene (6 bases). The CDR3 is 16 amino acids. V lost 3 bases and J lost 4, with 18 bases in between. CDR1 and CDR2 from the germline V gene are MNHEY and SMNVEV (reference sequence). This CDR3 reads CASSLGTKGGFYGYTF. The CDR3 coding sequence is TGTGCCAGCAGTTTGGGGACCAAGGGGGGATTCTATGGCTACACCTTC.

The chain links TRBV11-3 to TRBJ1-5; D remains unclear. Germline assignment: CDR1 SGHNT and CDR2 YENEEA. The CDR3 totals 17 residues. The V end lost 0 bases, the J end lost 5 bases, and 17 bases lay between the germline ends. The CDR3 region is CASSLDPSGMGYQPQHF. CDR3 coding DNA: TGTGCCAGCAGCTTAGATCCCTCGGGGATGGGTTATCAGCCCCAGCATTTT.

Here the CDR3 DNA reads TGTGCCAGCAGCCCAACCCTCCAGACCGAAGCTTTCTTT. Residues: CASSPTLQTEAFF. The V call is TRBV4-2, the J call TRBJ1-1; the D is unclear. Germline V gene data show CDR1 as LGHNA and CDR2 as YNFKEQ. The CDR3 consists of 13 residues. Trimming shortened V by 4 bases and J by 8 bases, and 14 bases separated the two germline ends.

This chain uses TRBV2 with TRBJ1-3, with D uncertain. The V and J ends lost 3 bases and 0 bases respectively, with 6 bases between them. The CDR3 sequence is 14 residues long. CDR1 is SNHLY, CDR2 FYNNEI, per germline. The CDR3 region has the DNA TGTGCCAGCAGTGATGGAGTCTCTGGAAACACCATATATTTT. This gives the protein CASSDGVSGNTIYF.

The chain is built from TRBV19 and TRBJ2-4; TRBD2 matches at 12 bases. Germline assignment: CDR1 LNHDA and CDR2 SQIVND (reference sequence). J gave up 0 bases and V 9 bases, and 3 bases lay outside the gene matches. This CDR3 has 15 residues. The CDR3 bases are TGTGCCAGAGAGACTAGCGGGAGAGCCAAAAACATTCAGTACTTC. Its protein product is CARETSGRAKNIQYF.

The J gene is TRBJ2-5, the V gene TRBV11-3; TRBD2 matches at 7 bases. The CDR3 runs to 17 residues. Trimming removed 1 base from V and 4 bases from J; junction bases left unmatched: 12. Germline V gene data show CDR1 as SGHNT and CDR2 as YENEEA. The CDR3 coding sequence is TGTGCCAGCAGCTTAGGTCAGCCCGGCAGGGAGGGAGAGACCCAGTACTTC. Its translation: CASSLGQPGREGETQYF.

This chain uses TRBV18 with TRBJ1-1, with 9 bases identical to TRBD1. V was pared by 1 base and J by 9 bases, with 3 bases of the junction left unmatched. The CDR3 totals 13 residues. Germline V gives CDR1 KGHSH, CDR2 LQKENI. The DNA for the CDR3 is TGTGCCAGCTCACCACTAGGACAGGGGAAAGCTTTCTTT. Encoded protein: CASSPLGQGKAFF.

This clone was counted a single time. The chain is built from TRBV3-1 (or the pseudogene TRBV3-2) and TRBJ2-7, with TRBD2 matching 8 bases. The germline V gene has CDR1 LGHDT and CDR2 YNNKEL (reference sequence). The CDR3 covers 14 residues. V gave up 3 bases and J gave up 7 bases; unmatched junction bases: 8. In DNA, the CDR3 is TGTGCCAGCAGCCAGCAGCTAGCGGGTGGGGAGCAGTACTTC. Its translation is CASSQQLAGGEQYF.

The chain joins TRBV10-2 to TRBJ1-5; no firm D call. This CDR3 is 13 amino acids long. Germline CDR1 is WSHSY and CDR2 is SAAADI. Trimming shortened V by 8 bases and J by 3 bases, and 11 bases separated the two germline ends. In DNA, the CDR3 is TGCGCCAGCCGGAATGCTGACAATCAGCCCCAGCATTTT. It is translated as CASRNADNQPQHF.